This passage covers 7 T cell receptor beta chains from one sample sequenced in a study of regulatory T cells in long-lasting Graves disease. The time point here: newly diagnosed GD, antithyroid drugs for less than 3 months. Scientists built the TCR library using RNA that was extracted from PBMCs. CDR3 regions were amplified by Arm-PCR using iRepertoire HTBI primers to build TCR beta libraries. From the multiplex PCR reads, TCRdb called clonotypes with MiXCR, one entry per CDR3 protein. The table has about 530,000 distinct CDR3 sequences, 15% to 20% seen once. The sample was also linked to a second study, of T cells in Graves' hyperthyroidism and ophthalmopathy.

Source: peripheral blood mononuclear cells (PBMCs), taken at new diagnosis, from a patient treated with antithyroid drugs. The receptor set was obtained from a woman aged 40-65 years with Graves disease.

This clonotype was observed a handful of times. The rearrangement joins TRBV9 to TRBJ2-3; 10 bases agree with TRBD2. This CDR3 region has 16 residues. The ends lost 3 bases at V and 0 bases at J; junction bases unmatched: 4. In germline, CDR1 is SGDLS, CDR2 YYNGEE. CDR3 in DNA: TGTGCCAGCAGCGGGACTAGCGGACCTAGCACAGATACGCAGTATTTT. Its protein product is CASSGTSGPSTDTQYF.

On this clonotype itself: A read error may explain this, as a much larger clone is one base away. The V and J genes are TRBV11-2 and TRBJ2-5; D not certain. Trimming cost V 1 base and J 6 bases, with 9 bases left between them. This CDR3 spans 13 amino acids. Germline CDR1 SGHAT, CDR2 FQNNGV. The CDR3 loop reads CASSLGPLQTQYF. The DNA for the CDR3 is TGTGCCAGCAGCTTAGGCCCCCTCCAGACCCAGTACTTC.

At least ten counts were recorded for this clonotype. J is TRBJ1-2 and V is TRBV7-9; 7 bases map to TRBD1. Unmatched junction bases numbered 12, after V lost 3 bases and J lost 8 bases. Per germline, CDR1 SEHNR and CDR2 FQNEAQ (reference sequence). The CDR3 has 15 residues. The CDR3 DNA follows: TGTGCCAGCAGCTTCCCCTCCGACAGGGTGGACGGCTACACCTTC. This encodes CASSFPSDRVDGYTF.

This clonotype was counted at least ten times. The CDR3 protein is CASSQDGTATYGYTF. The CDR3 coding sequence is TGTGCCAGCAGCCAAGATGGGACGGCGACCTATGGCTACACCTTC. The V call is TRBV3-1, the J call TRBJ1-2; D is perhaps TRBD1 (5 bases). V lost 0 bases and J 4 bases, leaving 12 bases between the germline ends. CDR3 length equals 15 residues. Per germline, CDR1 LGHDT and CDR2 YNNKEL (reference sequence).

This clonotype was seen many times. The rearrangement links TRBV6-1 to TRBJ1-5; TRBD1 matches at 7 bases. The CDR3 consists of 17 residues. The J segment lost 3 bases and the V segment lost 8 bases, leaving 16 bases of the junction unmatched. The V gene's germline CDR1 is MNHNS and CDR2 SASEGT. CDR3 amino acids: CASGLRGLRGTNQPQHF. The CDR3, as DNA: TGTGCCAGCGGGCTTAGGGGGCTTCGGGGGACCAATCAGCCCCAGCATTTT.

This clonotype was found many times. The chain combines TRBV2 with TRBJ1-1; TRBD1 agrees at 9 bases. CDR3 size: 13 residues. V was pared by 7 bases and J by 4 bases, with 4 bases of the junction left unmatched. CDR1 and CDR2 from the germline V gene are SNHLY and FYNNEI. This CDR3 is CASKGQGVTEAFF. In nucleotides, the CDR3 is TGTGCCAGCAAGGGACAGGGCGTCACTGAAGCTTTCTTT.

In its sample, this clonotype was seen many times. The gene calls are TRBV3-1 and TRBJ1-2; 7 positions match TRBD1. Germline CDR1 reads LGHDT; CDR2 reads YNNKEL (reference sequence). J gave up 3 bases and V 1 base, and 5 bases lay outside the gene matches. The CDR3 is made up of 15 amino acids. CDR3 DNA sequence: TGTGCCAGCAGCCAAGGAGGGGGACAGTACTATGGCTACACCTTC. Translating gives CASSQGGGQYYGYTF.